These 20 T cell receptor beta chains were all obtained from the same sample, sequenced in a study of shared clonotypes between healthy human individuals. Sequenced by immunoSEQ multiplex PCR; TCRdb stores in-frame clones only, minus some. Of hundreds of thousands of clones detected, roughly four fifths appear once; the ten largest clones hold more than 10%. Sequencing used PBMCs. The source is a middle-aged woman in good health. Some clones in this sample may be carry-over from other donors' samples.

The rearrangement links TRBV7-8 to TRBJ2-7; 7 bases fit TRBD2. V lost 8 bases to trimming and J lost 4 bases; unmatched junction nucleotides: 8. CDR1 and CDR2 from the germline V gene are SGHVS and FQNEAQ. This CDR3 comprises 13 residues. Here the CDR3 reads CASAVGGFYEQYF. The CDR3 nucleotides are TGTGCCAGCGCTGTCGGGGGGTTTTACGAGCAGTACTTC.

The J gene is TRBJ2-7, the V gene TRBV28; TRBD1 matches at 9 bases. The CDR3 totals 14 residues. Germline values: CDR1 MDHEN, CDR2 SYDVKM. The V gene end was trimmed by 2 bases and the J gene end by 4 bases; junction bases not matched to a gene: 3. Here the CDR3 DNA reads TGTGCCAGCAGTTTAACCGGGACAGGGTACGAGCAGTACTTC. Its translation is CASSLTGTGYEQYF.

The chain recombines TRBV2 with TRBJ2-3, with D possibly called TRBD1 or TRBD2 (5 bases each). This CDR3 has 15 residues. The germline CDR1 and CDR2 sequences are SNHLY and FYNNEI. V was shortened by 2 bases and J by 4 bases, with 13 bases between the two germline ends. In DNA form, the CDR3 reads TGTGCCAGCAGTGAATTTGGGGGAGCCTCAGATACGCAGTATTTT. Protein product: CASSEFGGASDTQYF.

This clone appeared many times. The chain combines TRBV19 with TRBJ2-7; 9 nucleotides agree with TRBD1. Germline loops: CDR1 LNHDA, CDR2 SQIVND (reference sequence). CDR3 length equals 15 residues. With 3 bases clipped from V and 7 bases from J, the junction kept 10 bases outside the gene matches. The CDR3 DNA follows: TGTGCCAGTAGTATCACCGGGACAGGGCCTCAAGAGCAGTACTTC. Amino acid sequence: CASSITGTGPQEQYF.

The rearrangement joins TRBV5-1 to TRBJ2-7; TRBD2 might be the D (5 bases). Germline CDR1 SGHRS, CDR2 YFSETQ. Trimming took off 2 bases at V and 8 bases at J, with 14 bases between the two ends. The CDR3 loop spans 13 amino acids. CDR3 amino acids: CASSLAGEMKQYF. CDR3 DNA sequence: TGCGCCAGCAGCTTAGCCGGGGAGATGAAGCAGTACTTC. Looking up the rest from reference TRBV5-1 and TRBJ2-7 gives the full variable domain: KAGVTQTPRYLIKTRGQQVTLSCSPISGHRSVSWYQQTPGQGLQFLFEYFSETQRNKGNFPGRFSGRQFSNSRSEMNVSTLELGDSALYLCASSLAGEMKQYFGPGTRLTVT.

This clone was found many times. The chain joins TRBV5-1 to TRBJ1-2; D is unresolved. CDR1 is SGHRS, CDR2 YFSETQ, per germline. CDR3 length: 14 residues. The germline V and J ends were trimmed by 4 bases and 3 bases, with 13 bases remaining between them. The CDR3 DNA is TGCGCCAGCAGCCCTACTGGGTTAGACTATGGCTACACCTTC. It specifies CASSPTGLDYGYTF.

V usage is TRBV7-9 and J usage is TRBJ2-5; 10 bases align to TRBD2. V shed 0 bases, J shed 5 bases, and the junction held 6 bases outside the gene matches. Germline CDR1 and CDR2: SEHNR and FQNEAQ (reference sequence). The CDR3 length is 16 residues. This CDR3 reads CASSLARLAGVETQYF. CDR3 bases: TGTGCCAGCAGCTTAGCTCGGCTAGCGGGAGTGGAGACCCAGTACTTC.

The rearrangement joins TRBV11-2 to TRBJ2-3; D gene uncertain. V lost 3 bases and J 1 base, leaving 11 bases between the germline ends. Germline assignment: CDR1 SGHAT and CDR2 FQNNGV. The CDR3 has 15 residues. CDR3 amino acids: CASSLFLAGTDTQYF. The CDR3 DNA is TGTGCCAGCAGCTTGTTCCTCGCTGGCACAGATACGCAGTATTTT.

On this clone itself: A read error is the likely source, as a far larger clone sits one nucleotide away. The V and J genes are TRBV30 and TRBJ2-2; D is unclear. Looked up from germline, CDR1 is GTSNPN and CDR2 is SVGIG (reference sequence). The CDR3 runs to 12 residues. This CDR3 is CAWGVPVTELFF. CDR3 coding DNA: TGTGCCTGGGGTGTACCGGTAACGGAGCTGTTTTTT.

This clone was observed many times. The rearrangement joins TRBV5-4 to TRBJ2-2; 7 bases are a match to TRBD2. This CDR3 is built from 17 residues. Per the germline V gene, CDR1 is SGHNT and CDR2 is YYREEE (reference sequence). Trimming at V came to 3 bases and at J to 4 bases, leaving 12 bases not matched to a gene. Written as DNA, the CDR3 is TGTGCCAGCAGCTCGAGGACTAGTTCGGCAGGCACCGGGGAGCTGTTTTTT. This encodes CASSSRTSSAGTGELFF.

A single count supports this clone. The CDR3 loop reads CASSLTSGRGANTEAFF. CDR3 DNA sequence: TGTGCCAGCAGCTTAACTTCGGGACGGGGTGCGAACACTGAAGCTTTCTTT. The rearrangement links TRBV7-3 to TRBJ1-1, with D possibly being TRBD1 (5 bases). The CDR3 totals 17 residues. Deletions cut 0 bases from V and 1 base from J, with 15 bases between. The germline V gene encodes CDR1 SGHTA and CDR2 FQGTGA.

The chain has TRBV28 and TRBJ2-3, with 10 positions matching TRBD2. The CDR3 contains 15 residues. After removal of 2 bases from V and 6 bases from J, the junction contained 5 bases not matched to a gene. CDR1 is MDHEN and CDR2 is SYDVKM in the germline V gene. In nucleotides, the CDR3 is TGTGCCAGCAGTTTAGGTCTAGCGGGAGTGGATACGCAGTATTTT. Translation gives CASSLGLAGVDTQYF.

This clone was counted between two and nine times. A single base is all that separates this from a far larger clone, so a read error is likely. Different DNA sequences within this sample yield the same CDR3. The J gene is TRBJ1-1, the V gene TRBV29-1, with TRBD1 as a possible D gene (5 bases). Germline loops: CDR1 SQVTM, CDR2 ANQGSEA. V lost 6 bases and J 2 bases, leaving 10 bases between the germline ends. The CDR3 spans 12 residues. The CDR3 is CSVGDSNTEAFF. The CDR3 nucleotides read TGCAGCGTCGGTGACAGCAACACTGAAGCTTTCTTT.

The rearrangement joins TRBV25-1 to TRBJ2-5; no firm D call. Trimming shortened V by 4 bases and J by 4 bases, and 4 bases separated the two germline ends. The CDR3 runs to 11 residues. CDR1 is MGHDK, CDR2 SYGVNS, per germline. Here the CDR3 DNA reads TGTGCCAGCAGTGGAAGAGAGACCCAGTACTTC. Amino acids: CASSGRETQYF.

This rearrangement joins TRBV28 to TRBJ2-2, with 10 bases lining up with TRBD1. J gave up 3 bases and V 2 bases, and 3 bases lay outside the gene matches. CDR3 length equals 16 residues. CDR1 and CDR2 (germline): MDHEN, SYDVKM. CDR3 sequence reads: CASSLAGTGDTGELFF. The CDR3 region has the DNA TGTGCCAGCAGTTTAGCCGGGACAGGGGACACCGGGGAGCTGTTTTTT. The whole variable domain, remainder taken from reference TRBV28 and TRBJ2-2, is DVKVTQSSRYLVKRTGEKVFLECVQDMDHENMFWYRQDPGLGLRLIYFSYDVKMKEKGDIPEGYSVSREKKERFSLILESASTNQTSMYLCASSLAGTGDTGELFFGEGSRLTVL.

Turning to this clone: The sample carries other DNA sequences with the same CDR3. This sequence joins TRBV4-1 and TRBJ2-1; D is unresolved. Between the trimmed V and J ends, which lost 1 base and 0 bases, there was a span of 4 bases. CDR3 length: 14 residues. CDR1 MGHRA and CDR2 YSYEKL come from the germline V gene. The CDR3 is CASSQGLSYNEQFF. Written as DNA, the CDR3 is TGCGCCAGCAGCCAAGGCCTCTCCTACAATGAGCAGTTCTTC.

The CDR3, as DNA: TGTGCCAGCACCCCCGGGGTCTACGAGCAGTACTTC. It encodes CASTPGVYEQYF. This chain uses TRBV2 with TRBJ2-7; the D gene is possibly TRBD2 (5 bases). The CDR3 length is 12 residues. Per germline, CDR1 SNHLY and CDR2 FYNNEI. The V end lost 7 bases, the J end lost 3 bases, and 10 bases lay between the germline ends.

The CDR3 DNA reads TGTGCCAGCAGCTTAGGTCGGGACAGTACCTACGAGCAGTACTTC. Its protein product is CASSLGRDSTYEQYF. The V and J genes are TRBV11-3 and TRBJ2-7, with 7 bases aligning to TRBD1. The CDR3 contains 15 residues. CDR1 and CDR2 (germline): SGHNT, YENEEA. V shed 1 base and J 2 bases; nucleotides not matched to a gene: 5.

As regards this clone: At one end, the junction sequence differs from germline, possibly due to a read error. The sample contains more than one DNA sequence encoding this CDR3. J is TRBJ2-5 and V is TRBV7-7; D is unresolved. This CDR3 comprises 13 residues. Germline V lookup: CDR1 SSHAT, CDR2 FNYEAQ (reference sequence). This CDR3 is CASSLDRRETQYF. The CDR3 DNA reads as TGTGCTAGCAGCTTAGATCGTCGAGAGACCCAGTACTTC.

J is TRBJ2-5 and V is TRBV2, with a tentative D call TRBD1 (6 bases). V lost 4 bases and J lost 2, with 20 bases in between. The CDR3 sequence is 17 residues long. Germline V gene lookup returns CDR1 SNHLY and CDR2 FYNNEI. The CDR3 DNA is TGTGCCAGCAGTGTGGGGACGACAGGCTACGGTCAAGAGACCCAGTACTTC. This sequence encodes CASSVGTTGYGQETQYF.